The T cell receptor (beta chain) described here comes from a study of blood T cell repertoires in COVID-19. Background on the study: PBMCs, B-cell-depleted T cells, or T cells provided the cDNA or gDNA that made up the material.

Measured with immunoSEQ multiplex PCR; TCRdb has only the in-frame clones, and not every one. The table records approximately 210,000 clones, roughly nine tenths of them present only once. Source material: peripheral blood. The receptor was isolated from a man aged 25 to 40 with acute or convalescent COVID-19.

The DNA for the CDR3 is TGTGCCAGCAGTGAAGGCCTGGGAACAGGACGAGGAAACACCATATATTTT. It translates to CASSEGLGTGRGNTIYF. The chain links TRBV7-2 to TRBJ1-3; TRBD1 is a possible D gene (5 bases). CDR1 is SGHTA, CDR2 FQGNSA, per germline. This CDR3 is built from 17 residues. V dropped 6 bases and J dropped 4 bases, with 22 bases sitting between them.